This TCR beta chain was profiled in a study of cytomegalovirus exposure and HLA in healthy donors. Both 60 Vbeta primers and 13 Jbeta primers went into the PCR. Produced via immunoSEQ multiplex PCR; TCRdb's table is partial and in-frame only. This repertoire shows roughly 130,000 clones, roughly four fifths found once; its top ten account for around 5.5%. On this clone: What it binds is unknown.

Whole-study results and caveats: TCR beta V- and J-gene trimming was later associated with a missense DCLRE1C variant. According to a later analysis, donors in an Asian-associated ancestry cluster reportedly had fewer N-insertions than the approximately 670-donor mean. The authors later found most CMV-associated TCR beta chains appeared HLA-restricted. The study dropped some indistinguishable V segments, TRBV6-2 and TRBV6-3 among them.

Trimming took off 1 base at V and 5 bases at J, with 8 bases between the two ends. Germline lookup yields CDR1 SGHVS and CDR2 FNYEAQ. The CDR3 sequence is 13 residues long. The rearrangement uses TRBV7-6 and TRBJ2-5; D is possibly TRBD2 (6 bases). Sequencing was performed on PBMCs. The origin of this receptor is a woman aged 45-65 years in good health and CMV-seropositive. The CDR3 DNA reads TGTGCCAGCAGCTTAGGAGGGAGGGAGACCCAGTACTTC. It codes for CASSLGGRETQYF.